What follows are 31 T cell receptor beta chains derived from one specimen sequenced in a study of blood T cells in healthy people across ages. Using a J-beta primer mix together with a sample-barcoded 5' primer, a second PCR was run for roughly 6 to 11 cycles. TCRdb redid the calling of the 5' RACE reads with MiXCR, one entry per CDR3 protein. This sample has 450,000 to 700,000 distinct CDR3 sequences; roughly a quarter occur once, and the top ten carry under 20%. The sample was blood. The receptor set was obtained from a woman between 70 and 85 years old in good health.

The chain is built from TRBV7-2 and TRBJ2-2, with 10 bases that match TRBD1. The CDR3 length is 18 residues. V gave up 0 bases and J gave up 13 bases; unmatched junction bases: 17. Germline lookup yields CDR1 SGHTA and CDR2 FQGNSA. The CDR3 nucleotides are TGTGCCAGCAGCTTAGCGTTTACGGACAGGGGGGGTAATCTGGGGCTGTTTTTT. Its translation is CASSLAFTDRGGNLGLFF.

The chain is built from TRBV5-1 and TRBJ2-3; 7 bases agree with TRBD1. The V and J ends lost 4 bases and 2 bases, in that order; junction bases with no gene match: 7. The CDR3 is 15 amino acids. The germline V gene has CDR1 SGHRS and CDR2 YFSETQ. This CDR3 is CASSTAGTVTDTQYF. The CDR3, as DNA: TGCGCCAGCAGCACCGCCGGGACAGTCACAGATACGCAGTATTTT.

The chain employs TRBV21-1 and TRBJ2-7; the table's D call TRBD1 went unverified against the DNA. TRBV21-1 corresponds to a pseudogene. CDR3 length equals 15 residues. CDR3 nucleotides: TGTGCCAGCAGCAAAGCGAGACAGGGGGCCTACGAGCAGTACTTC. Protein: CASSKARQGAYEQYF.

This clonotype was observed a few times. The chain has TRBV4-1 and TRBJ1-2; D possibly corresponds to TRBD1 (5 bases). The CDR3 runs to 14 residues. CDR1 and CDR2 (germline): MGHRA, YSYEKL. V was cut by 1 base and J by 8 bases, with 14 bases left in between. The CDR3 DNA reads TGCGCCAGCAGCCAAGGGGGGAATCCGAAGGGCTACACCTTC. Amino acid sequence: CASSQGGNPKGYTF.

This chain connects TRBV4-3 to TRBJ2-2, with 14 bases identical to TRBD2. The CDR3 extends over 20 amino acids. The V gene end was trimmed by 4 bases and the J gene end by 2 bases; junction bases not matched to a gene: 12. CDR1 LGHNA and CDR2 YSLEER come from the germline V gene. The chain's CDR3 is CASSLGTGLAGGFNTGELFF. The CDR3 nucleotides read TGCGCCAGCAGCCTTGGGACCGGACTAGCGGGGGGCTTTAACACCGGGGAGCTGTTTTTT.

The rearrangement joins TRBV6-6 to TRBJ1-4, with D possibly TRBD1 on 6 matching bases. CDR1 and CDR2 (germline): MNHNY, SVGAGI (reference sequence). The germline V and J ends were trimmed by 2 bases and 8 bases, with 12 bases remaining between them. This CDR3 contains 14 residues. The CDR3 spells CASSYETGLEKLFF. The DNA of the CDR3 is TGTGCCAGCAGTTACGAGACAGGCCTGGAAAAACTGTTTTTT.

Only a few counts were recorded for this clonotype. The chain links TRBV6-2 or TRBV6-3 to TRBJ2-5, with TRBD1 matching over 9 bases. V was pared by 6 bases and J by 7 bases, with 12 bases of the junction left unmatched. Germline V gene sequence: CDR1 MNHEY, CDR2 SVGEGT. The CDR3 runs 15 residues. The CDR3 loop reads CASSRWGQGGGTQYF. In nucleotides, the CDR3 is TGTGCCAGCAGCAGATGGGGACAGGGTGGCGGGACCCAGTACTTC.

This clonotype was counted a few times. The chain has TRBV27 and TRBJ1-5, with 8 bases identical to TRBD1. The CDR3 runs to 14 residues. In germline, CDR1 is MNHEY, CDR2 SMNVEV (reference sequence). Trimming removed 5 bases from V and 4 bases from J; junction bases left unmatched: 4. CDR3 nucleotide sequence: TGTGCCAGCAGTAAGGACAGGGAGAATCAGCCCCAGCATTTT. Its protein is CASSKDRENQPQHF.

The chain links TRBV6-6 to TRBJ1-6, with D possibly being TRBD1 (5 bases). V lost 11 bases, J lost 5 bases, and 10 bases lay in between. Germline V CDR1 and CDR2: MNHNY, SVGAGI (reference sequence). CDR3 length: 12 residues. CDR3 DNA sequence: TGTGCCGAGGGGCTGCATAATTCACCCCTCCACTTT. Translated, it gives CAEGLHNSPLHF.

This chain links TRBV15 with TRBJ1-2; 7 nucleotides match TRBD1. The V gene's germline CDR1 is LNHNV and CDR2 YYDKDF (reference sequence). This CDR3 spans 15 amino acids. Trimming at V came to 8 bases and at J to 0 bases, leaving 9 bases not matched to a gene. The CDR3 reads CATEQGQSSNYGYTF. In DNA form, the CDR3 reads TGTGCCACCGAACAGGGACAGTCTTCTAACTATGGCTACACCTTC. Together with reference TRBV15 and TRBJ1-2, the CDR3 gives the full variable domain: DAMVIQNPRYQVTQFGKPVTLSCSQTLNHNVMYWYQQKSSQAPKLLFHYYDKDFNNEADTPDNFQSRRPNTSFCFLDIRSPGLGDTAMYLCATEQGQSSNYGYTFGSGTRLTVV.

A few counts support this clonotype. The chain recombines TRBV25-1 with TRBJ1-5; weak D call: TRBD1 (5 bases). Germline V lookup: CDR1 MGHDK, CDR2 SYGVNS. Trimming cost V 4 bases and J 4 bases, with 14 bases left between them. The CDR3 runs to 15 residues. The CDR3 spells CASSASWAGNQPQHF. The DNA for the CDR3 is TGTGCCAGCAGTGCCTCATGGGCAGGGAATCAGCCCCAGCATTTT. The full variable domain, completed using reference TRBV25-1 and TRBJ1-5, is EADIYQTPRYLVIGTGKKITLECSQTMGHDKMYWYQQDPGMELHLIHYSYGVNSTEKGDLSSESTVSRIRTEHFPLTLESARPSHTSQYLCASSASWAGNQPQHFGDGTRLSIL.

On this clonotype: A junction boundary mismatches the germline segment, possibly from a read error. The DNA of the CDR3 is TGTGCCAGCAGCTTAGCCGGACTGTGGTCCTTTTTT. This encodes CASSLAGLWSFF. This chain links TRBV7-2 with TRBJ2-3; weak D call: TRBD2 (5 bases). From germline, CDR1 is SGHTA and CDR2 FQGNSA. The CDR3 consists of 12 residues.

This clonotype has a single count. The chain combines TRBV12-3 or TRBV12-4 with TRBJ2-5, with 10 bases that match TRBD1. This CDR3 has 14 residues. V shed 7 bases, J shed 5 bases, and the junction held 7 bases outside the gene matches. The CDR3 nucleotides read TGTGCCAGCATCCGACAGGGGGCTCGGGAGACCCAGTACTTC. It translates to CASIRQGARETQYF.

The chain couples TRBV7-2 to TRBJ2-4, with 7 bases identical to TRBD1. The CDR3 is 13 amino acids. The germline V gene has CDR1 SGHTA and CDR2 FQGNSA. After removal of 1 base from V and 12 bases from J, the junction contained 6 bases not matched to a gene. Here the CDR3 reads CASSLETGVTQYF. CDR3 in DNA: TGTGCCAGCAGCTTAGAAACAGGGGTCACTCAGTACTTC. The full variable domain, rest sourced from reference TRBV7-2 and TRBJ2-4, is GAGVSQSPSNKVTEKGKDVELRCDPISGHTALYWYRQSLGQGLEFLIYFQGNSAPDKSGLPSDRFSAERTGGSVSTLTIQRTQQEDSAVYLCASSLETGVTQYFGAGTRLSVL.

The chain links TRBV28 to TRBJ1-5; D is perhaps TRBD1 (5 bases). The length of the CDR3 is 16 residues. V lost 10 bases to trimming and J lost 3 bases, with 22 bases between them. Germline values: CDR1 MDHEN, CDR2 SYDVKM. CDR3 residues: CANSPPRTRSNQPQHF. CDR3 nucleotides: TGTGCCAACAGCCCTCCCCGGACACGGTCCAATCAGCCCCAGCATTTT.

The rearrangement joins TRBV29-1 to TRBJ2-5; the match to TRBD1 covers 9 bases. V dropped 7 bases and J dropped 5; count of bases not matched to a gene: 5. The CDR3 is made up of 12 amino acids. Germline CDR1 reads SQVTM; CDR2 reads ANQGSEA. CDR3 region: CSAGQGMETQYF. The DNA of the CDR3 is TGCAGCGCCGGACAGGGGATGGAGACCCAGTACTTC.

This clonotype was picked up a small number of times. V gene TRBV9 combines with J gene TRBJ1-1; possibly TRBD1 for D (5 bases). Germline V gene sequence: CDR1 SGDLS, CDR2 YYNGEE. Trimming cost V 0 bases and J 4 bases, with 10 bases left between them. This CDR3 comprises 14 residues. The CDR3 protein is CASSVVSQGTEAFF. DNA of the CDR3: TGTGCCAGCAGCGTAGTTTCCCAGGGCACTGAAGCTTTCTTT.

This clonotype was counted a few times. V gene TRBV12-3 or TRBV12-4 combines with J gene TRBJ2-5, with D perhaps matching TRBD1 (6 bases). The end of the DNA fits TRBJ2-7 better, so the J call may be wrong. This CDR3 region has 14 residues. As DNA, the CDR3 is TGTGCCAGCAGTTTCCAGACAGGTCTGTACGAGCAGTACTTC. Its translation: CASSFQTGLYEQYF.

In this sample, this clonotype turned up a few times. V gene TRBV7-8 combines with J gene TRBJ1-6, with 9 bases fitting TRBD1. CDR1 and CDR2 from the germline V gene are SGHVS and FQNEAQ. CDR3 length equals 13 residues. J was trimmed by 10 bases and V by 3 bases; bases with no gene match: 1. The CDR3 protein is CASSLGQGSPLHF. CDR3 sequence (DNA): TGTGCCAGCAGCTTGGGACAGGGATCACCCCTCCACTTT. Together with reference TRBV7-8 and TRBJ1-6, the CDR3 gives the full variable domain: GAGVSQSPRYKVAKRGQDVALRCDPISGHVSLFWYQQALGQGPEFLTYFQNEAQLDKSGLPSDRFFAERPEGSVSTLKIQRTQQEDSAVYLCASSLGQGSPLHFGNGTRLTVT.

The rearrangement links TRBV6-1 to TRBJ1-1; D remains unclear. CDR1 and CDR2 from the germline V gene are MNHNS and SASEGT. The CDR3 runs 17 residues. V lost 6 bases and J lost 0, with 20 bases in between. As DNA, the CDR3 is TGTGCCAGCAGACTACGGAGGGAGGGCCTTATGAACACTGAAGCTTTCTTT. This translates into CASRLRREGLMNTEAFF.

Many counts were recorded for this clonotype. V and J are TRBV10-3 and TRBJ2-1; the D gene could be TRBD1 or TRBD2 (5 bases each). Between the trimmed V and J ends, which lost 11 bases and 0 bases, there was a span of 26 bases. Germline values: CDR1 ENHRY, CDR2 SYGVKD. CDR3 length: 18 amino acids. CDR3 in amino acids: CAASLGTNSPSSYNEQFF. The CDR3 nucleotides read TGTGCCGCCTCTTTAGGGACCAACTCCCCTAGCTCCTACAATGAGCAGTTCTTC.

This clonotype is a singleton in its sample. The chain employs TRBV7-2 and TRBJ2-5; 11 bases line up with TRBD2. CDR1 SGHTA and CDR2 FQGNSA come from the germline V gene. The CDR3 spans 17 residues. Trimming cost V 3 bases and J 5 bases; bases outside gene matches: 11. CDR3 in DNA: TGTGCCAGCAGCTTTCATAGCGGGGGGGCCGGTCGGGAGACCCAGTACTTC. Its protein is CASSFHSGGAGRETQYF.

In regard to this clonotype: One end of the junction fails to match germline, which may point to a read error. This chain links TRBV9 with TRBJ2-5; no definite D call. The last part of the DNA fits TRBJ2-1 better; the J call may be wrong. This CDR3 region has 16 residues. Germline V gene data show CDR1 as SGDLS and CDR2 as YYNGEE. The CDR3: CACSVEAIASYNEQFF. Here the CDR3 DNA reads TGTGCCTGCAGCGTAGAAGCTATAGCCTCCTACAATGAGCAGTTCTTC.

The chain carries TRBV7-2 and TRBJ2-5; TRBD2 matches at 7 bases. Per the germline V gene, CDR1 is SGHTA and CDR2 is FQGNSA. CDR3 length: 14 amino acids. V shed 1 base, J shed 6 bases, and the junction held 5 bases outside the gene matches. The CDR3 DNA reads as TGTGCCAGCAGCTTAGTCGGGGAGGGTCAGACCCAGTACTTC. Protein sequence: CASSLVGEGQTQYF.

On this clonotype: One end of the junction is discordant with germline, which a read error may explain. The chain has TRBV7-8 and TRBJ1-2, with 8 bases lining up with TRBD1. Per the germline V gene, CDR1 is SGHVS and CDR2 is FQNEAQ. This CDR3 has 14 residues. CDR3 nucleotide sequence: TGCGCCAGCAGCTTACACAGGGGGGACTATGGCTACACCTTC. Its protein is CASSLHRGDYGYTF.

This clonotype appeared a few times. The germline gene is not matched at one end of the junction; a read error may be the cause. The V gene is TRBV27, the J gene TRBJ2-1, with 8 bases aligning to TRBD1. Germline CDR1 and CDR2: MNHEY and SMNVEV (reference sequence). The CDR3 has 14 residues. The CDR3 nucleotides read TGTGCCTGCAGTCTCGGACAGGGATACAATGAGCAGTTCTTC. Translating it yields CACSLGQGYNEQFF.

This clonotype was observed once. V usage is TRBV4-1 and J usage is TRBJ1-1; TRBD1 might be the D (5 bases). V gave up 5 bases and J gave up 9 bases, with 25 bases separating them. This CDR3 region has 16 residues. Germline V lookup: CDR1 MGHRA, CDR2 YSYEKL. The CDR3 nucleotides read TGCGCCAGCAGCGAAATTATTAACGCCGGGACCGAGAAAGCTTTCTTT. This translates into CASSEIINAGTEKAFF.

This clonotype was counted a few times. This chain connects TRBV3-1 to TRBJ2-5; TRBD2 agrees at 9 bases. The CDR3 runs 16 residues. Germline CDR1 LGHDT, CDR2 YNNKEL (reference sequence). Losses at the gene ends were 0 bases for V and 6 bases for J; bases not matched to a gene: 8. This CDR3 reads CASSQDLAGGRKTQYF. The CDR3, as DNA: TGTGCCAGCAGCCAAGATCTCGCGGGGGGGCGTAAGACCCAGTACTTC.

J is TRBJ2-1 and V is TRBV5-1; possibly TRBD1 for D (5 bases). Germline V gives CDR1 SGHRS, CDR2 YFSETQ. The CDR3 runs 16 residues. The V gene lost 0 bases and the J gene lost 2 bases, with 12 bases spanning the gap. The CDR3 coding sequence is TGCGCCAGCAGCTTGGTGCCAGGGCCTCCCTACAATGAGCAGTTCTTC. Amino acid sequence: CASSLVPGPPYNEQFF.

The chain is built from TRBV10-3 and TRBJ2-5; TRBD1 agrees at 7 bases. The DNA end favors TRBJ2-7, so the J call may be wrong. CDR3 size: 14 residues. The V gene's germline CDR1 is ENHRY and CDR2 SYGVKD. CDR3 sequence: CAAKNQGVAYEQYF. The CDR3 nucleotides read TGTGCCGCCAAAAATCAGGGGGTTGCGTACGAGCAGTACTTC.

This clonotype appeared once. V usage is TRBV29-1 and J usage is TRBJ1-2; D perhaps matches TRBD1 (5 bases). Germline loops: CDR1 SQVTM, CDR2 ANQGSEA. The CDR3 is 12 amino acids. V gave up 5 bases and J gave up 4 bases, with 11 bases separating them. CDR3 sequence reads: CSVRETVYGYTF. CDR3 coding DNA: TGCAGCGTTAGGGAGACAGTCTATGGCTACACCTTC.